The present T cell receptor (beta chain) was sequenced within a study of CD8 T cells in ankylosing spondylitis. Via MiXCR, TCRdb re-called the 5' RACE reads, giving one row per CDR3 protein. This table has hundreds of thousands of distinct CDR3 sequences, about 13% appearing once. The CDR3 spans 15 residues. The V gene lost 6 bases and the J gene lost 5 bases, with 19 bases spanning the gap. Germline assignment: CDR1 MNHNS and CDR2 SASEGT. Study-wide findings and caveats: Ankylosing spondylitis blood seemed to carry a telltale TCR beta motif made of fewer than 10 highly homologous variants.

Points on this clonotype: Antigen: not known.

The sequence was obtained from a male donor with ankylosing spondylitis. The rearrangement joins TRBV6-1 to TRBJ2-5; D gene ambiguous. The sample comprised blood, either unsorted or a sorted T cell fraction (not recorded which). Written as DNA, the CDR3 is TGTGCCAGCAGCCCTCTTGTGGGGTTCAGGGAGACCCAGTACTTC. This encodes CASSPLVGFRETQYF.